The present T cell receptor beta chain was sequenced within a study of control samples from healthy donors and cancer patients. Trimming took off 0 bases at V and 7 bases at J, with 7 bases between the two ends. The CDR3 loop spans 13 amino acids. Germline loops: CDR1 SGHRS, CDR2 YFSETQ. Clones were read by immunoSEQ multiplex PCR, and TCRdb kept only the in-frame ones, dropping some. This table has over 100,000 clones, over 75% appearing once. This receptor was identified in a man aged 35 to 55 in good health. The chain uses TRBV5-1 and TRBJ2-2; either TRBD1 or TRBD2 may supply D (5 bases each). Sequenced: blood. The CDR3 nucleotides are TGCGCCAGCAGCTTGGGAGGGGACGGGGAGCTGTTTTTT. Translation: CASSLGGDGELFF.